These 15 T cell receptor beta chains came from one sample sequenced in a study of CD8+ T cells in alopecia areata (dated by TCRdb to 2016 to 2019). Library preparation used the immunoSEQ multiplex PCR assay. For TCR sequencing, RNA was extracted from every sample and reverse transcribed into cDNA to serve as template. The clones in this table, taken by TCRdb from immuneACCESS, are in-frame only. Not every clone is retained; where verified, under half of the shortfall comes from an unresolved V gene, and the cause of the rest is unknown. This sample is represented by about 210,000 clones; around three fifths of them were singletons. The ten largest account for more than 3.5% of the sample. The time point label for this specimen denotes: about four weeks on oral tofacitinib. This specimen's treatment or condition label, per the study, means: oral pan-JAK inhibitor, 5-10 mg twice daily. Material: CD4+ T cells sorted from blood, obtained at week 4, from a patient treated with tofacitinib. The receptors shown here come from a human donor with alopecia areata.

This clone was counted between two and nine times. This sequence joins TRBV18 and TRBJ2-6; 9 nucleotides agree with TRBD1. This CDR3 is built from 16 residues. Trimming removed 4 bases from V and 2 bases from J; junction bases left unmatched: 3. CDR1 is KGHSH, CDR2 LQKENI, per germline. CDR3: CASSRDRAPGANVLTF. CDR3 in DNA: TGTGCCAGCTCACGGGACAGGGCTCCTGGGGCCAACGTCCTGACTTTC.

The gene calls are TRBV7-8 and TRBJ1-4; D is undetermined. Germline V lookup: CDR1 SGHVS, CDR2 FQNEAQ. This CDR3 has 13 amino acids. Trimming shortened V by 8 bases and J by 8 bases, and 15 bases separated the two germline ends. In nucleotides, the CDR3 is TGTGCCAGCGCGACGCGCGGGTACGAAAAACTGTTTTTT. Translating gives CASATRGYEKLFF.

This chain uses TRBV25-1 with TRBJ1-4; 7 nucleotides agree with TRBD1. Germline assignment: CDR1 MGHDK and CDR2 SYGVNS. This CDR3 contains 15 residues. V shed 3 bases and J 6 bases; nucleotides not matched to a gene: 7. CDR3 DNA: TGTGCCAGCAGTGATCGAGGGGGCGCAGATGAAAAACTGTTTTTT. Translated, it gives CASSDRGGADEKLFF.

The CDR3 nucleotides are TGCGCCAGCAGTCCGCCCTCCGGGGGGGACAGGTACGAGCAGTACTTC. This encodes CASSPPSGGDRYEQYF. This chain joins TRBV23-1 and TRBJ2-7; D may correspond to TRBD1 or TRBD2 (8 bases each). TRBV23-1 is an ORF; its function is uncertain. The V gene lost 4 bases and the J gene lost 4 bases, with 20 bases spanning the gap. This CDR3 region has 16 residues.

The chain links TRBV25-1 to TRBJ1-1, with D possibly TRBD1 on 6 matching bases. The CDR3 loop spans 14 amino acids. Per the germline V gene, CDR1 is MGHDK and CDR2 is SYGVNS. The V gene lost 9 bases and the J gene lost 0 bases, with 14 bases spanning the gap. The DNA of the CDR3 is TGTGCCAGTGGGGAGACAGGCCTGAACACTGAAGCTTTCTTT. As protein: CASGETGLNTEAFF. The whole variable domain, filled in from reference TRBV25-1 and TRBJ1-1, reads EADIYQTPRYLVIGTGKKITLECSQTMGHDKMYWYQQDPGMELHLIHYSYGVNSTEKGDLSSESTVSRIRTEHFPLTLESARPSHTSQYLCASGETGLNTEAFFGQGTRLTVV.

J is TRBJ2-3 and V is TRBV29-1, with D unclear. V gave up 7 bases and J gave up 1 base, with 12 bases separating them. Germline assignment: CDR1 SQVTM and CDR2 ANQGSEA. This CDR3 is built from 13 residues. As DNA, the CDR3 is TGCAGCGCCGCACGGGTGGGCACAGATACGCAGTATTTT. It yields the protein CSAARVGTDTQYF.

This clone was found a few times. The chain recombines TRBV10-3 with TRBJ1-6; 9 bases map to TRBD1. Losses at the gene ends were 2 bases for V and 15 bases for J; bases not matched to a gene: 2. Germline CDR1 ENHRY, CDR2 SYGVKD. The CDR3 consists of 12 residues. The CDR3 reads CAISEGQGILHF. Here the CDR3 DNA reads TGTGCCATCAGTGAGGGACAGGGGATCCTCCACTTT.

This chain uses TRBV5-6 with TRBJ1-2; 8 nucleotides line up with TRBD1. The germline V gene encodes CDR1 SGHDT and CDR2 YYEEEE. With 5 bases clipped from V and 4 bases from J, the junction kept 4 bases outside the gene matches. The CDR3 consists of 13 residues. CDR3 loop: CASSRQGSYGYTF. The DNA of the CDR3 is TGTGCCAGCAGTAGACAGGGGAGCTATGGCTACACCTTC.

This clone was recorded a few times. The chain recombines TRBV30 with TRBJ1-4, with a tentative D call TRBD1 (5 bases). V lost 7 bases, J lost 7 bases, and 22 bases lay in between. Germline V gives CDR1 GTSNPN, CDR2 SVGIG (reference sequence). The CDR3 is 15 residues long. The CDR3 region has the DNA TGTGCCTCTTCCCCGACGGGGGGGAGGAGTGAAAAACTGTTTTTT. Encoded protein: CASSPTGGRSEKLFF. The full variable domain, with the rest looked up from reference TRBV30 and TRBJ1-4, is SQTIHQWPATLVQPVGSPLSLECTVEGTSNPNLYWYRQAAGRGLQLLFYSVGIGQISSEVPQNLSASRPQDRQFILSSKKLLLSDSGFYLCASSPTGGRSEKLFFGSGTQLSVL.

This clone was seen more than once but under ten times. Written as DNA, the CDR3 is TGTGCCAGCACGATGACAGGCTATAATTCACCCCTCCACTTT. Protein product: CASTMTGYNSPLHF. The V and J genes are TRBV6-5 and TRBJ1-6; the D gene is possibly TRBD1 (6 bases). The CDR3 loop spans 14 amino acids. Germline V gives CDR1 MNHEY, CDR2 SVGAGI. V was clipped by 7 bases and J by 3 bases, with 10 bases between them.

This clone was counted a few times. Other nucleotide sequences from this sample produce the same CDR3. J is TRBJ1-1 and V is TRBV19; D remains unclear. This CDR3 contains 13 residues. The germline V and J ends were trimmed by 6 bases and 0 bases, with 8 bases remaining between them. The germline V gene encodes CDR1 LNHDA and CDR2 SQIVND (reference sequence). The CDR3 here is CASSSGLNTEAFF. The CDR3 coding sequence is TGTGCCAGTAGCTCAGGATTGAACACTGAAGCTTTCTTT.

The chain has TRBV28 and TRBJ1-2; no clear D. The germline gives CDR1 MDHEN, CDR2 SYDVKM. This CDR3 is built from 13 residues. The ends were cut back, 3 bases at V and 4 bases at J, with 9 bases in the middle. The CDR3 DNA sequence: TGTGCCAGCAGTTTGTCCCGGGGCTATGGCTACACCTTC. Its protein is CASSLSRGYGYTF.

CDR3 sequence: CASPGIQYF. Here the CDR3 DNA reads TGCGCCAGCCCGGGCATTCAGTACTTC. V usage is TRBV4-1 and J usage is TRBJ2-4; no reliable D call. The CDR3 is made up of 9 amino acids. V was shortened by 8 bases and J by 9 bases, with 5 bases between the two germline ends. Germline V gives CDR1 MGHRA, CDR2 YSYEKL.

The sample holds one count of this clone. The chain couples TRBV29-1 to TRBJ2-2, with 10 positions matching TRBD1. V shed 6 bases and J 7 bases; nucleotides not matched to a gene: 8. CDR3 length equals 14 residues. Germline V lookup: CDR1 SQVTM, CDR2 ANQGSEA. CDR3 in amino acids: CSVTPGQGYGELFF. The CDR3 DNA sequence: TGCAGCGTGACACCGGGACAGGGGTACGGGGAGCTGTTTTTT.

The chain has TRBV29-1 and TRBJ2-5; TRBD2 is a possible D gene (5 bases). Germline lookup yields CDR1 SQVTM and CDR2 ANQGSEA. Trimming left V 3 bases short and J 5 bases short, with 7 bases between. There are 11 residues in the CDR3. The CDR3, as DNA: TGCAGCGTTGAGGGCGGGGAGACCCAGTACTTC. This translates into CSVEGGETQYF.